Listed here are 28 T cell receptor beta chains from one sample, sequenced in a study of blood T cell repertoires in COVID-19. Using immunoSEQ multiplex PCR, the repertoire was profiled, and TCRdb retains in-frame clones only, with some absent. The sample includes 250,000 to 300,000 clones, 89% of them seen just once. The sequenced sample was PBMCs or T cells enriched from blood (not recorded which). The receptors shown here come from a woman in her thirties or forties who had recovered from COVID-19.

This chain connects TRBV9 to TRBJ2-7; TRBD1 aligns across 7 bases. V lost 2 bases to trimming and J lost 3 bases; unmatched junction nucleotides: 8. The germline V gene encodes CDR1 SGDLS and CDR2 YYNGEE. The CDR3 totals 15 residues. CDR3 loop: CASSVGATGSYEQYF. As DNA, the CDR3 is TGTGCCAGCAGCGTCGGAGCGACAGGGAGCTACGAGCAGTACTTC.

V gene TRBV19 combines with J gene TRBJ1-1, with TRBD1 matching over 7 bases. Germline V gives CDR1 LNHDA, CDR2 SQIVND (reference sequence). The CDR3 sequence is 15 residues long. V was pared by 4 bases and J by 2 bases, with 7 bases of the junction left unmatched. In nucleotides, the CDR3 is TGTGCCAGTAGTAGAACAGGGGATTTAAACACTGAAGCTTTCTTT. Translated, it gives CASSRTGDLNTEAFF.

This clone was detected only once. V is TRBV9 and J is TRBJ1-2; TRBD1 might be the D (5 bases). There are 13 residues in the CDR3. V was clipped by 0 bases and J by 7 bases, with 10 bases between them. Germline assignment: CDR1 SGDLS and CDR2 YYNGEE. The CDR3: CASSVEGFGGYTF. CDR3 nucleotides: TGTGCCAGCAGCGTAGAGGGGTTTGGTGGCTACACCTTC.

The chain uses TRBV9 and TRBJ1-4; TRBD1 agrees at 8 bases. Germline CDR1 SGDLS, CDR2 YYNGEE. The V gene end was trimmed by 3 bases and the J gene end by 8 bases; junction bases not matched to a gene: 9. The CDR3 extends over 15 amino acids. The CDR3 is CASSAGQGRKEKLFF. The CDR3 coding sequence is TGTGCCAGCAGCGCTGGACAGGGCCGTAAGGAAAAACTGTTTTTT.

The gene calls are TRBV2 and TRBJ1-1; no clear D gene. This CDR3 comprises 12 residues. With 7 bases removed from V and 5 bases from J, the gap between germline ends came to 11 bases. Germline CDR1 reads SNHLY; CDR2 reads FYNNEI. The CDR3 loop is CASNGGGTEAFF. The CDR3, as DNA: TGTGCCAGCAACGGTGGAGGGACTGAAGCTTTCTTT.

V and J are TRBV29-1 and TRBJ1-2; the D gene is possibly TRBD1 (5 bases). The CDR3 is made up of 14 amino acids. Looked up from germline, CDR1 is SQVTM and CDR2 is ANQGSEA. V was clipped by 2 bases and J by 4 bases, with 14 bases between them. CDR3 nucleotides: TGCAGCGTTGAACAAGGGGCGCAAAGCTATGGCTACACCTTC. Translation gives CSVEQGAQSYGYTF.

This chain uses TRBV6-5 with TRBJ1-5, with 9 bases lining up with TRBD1. This CDR3 is 15 amino acids long. Germline V CDR1 and CDR2: MNHEY, SVGAGI. V lost 5 bases, J lost 5 bases, and 7 bases stayed unmatched. This chain's CDR3 is CASSPDRGIHQPQHF. In DNA form, the CDR3 reads TGTGCCAGCAGTCCAGACAGGGGGATCCATCAGCCCCAGCATTTT.

The chain couples TRBV18 to TRBJ1-1, with TRBD1 matching 7 bases. Germline CDR1 and CDR2: KGHSH and LQKENI. This CDR3 contains 14 residues. V was clipped by 7 bases and J by 3 bases; unmatched bases: 8. Written as DNA, the CDR3 is TGTGCCAGCTATACTAGACAGGGCGACACTGAAGCTTTCTTT. This encodes CASYTRQGDTEAFF.

The chain is built from TRBV7-2 and TRBJ2-1, with TRBD2 matching 12 bases. J lost 9 bases, V lost 7 bases, and 13 bases had no gene match. Germline V CDR1 and CDR2: SGHTA, FQGNSA. This CDR3 region has 16 residues. Here the CDR3 DNA reads TGTGCCAGCACCTCCCTTTCTAGCGGGAGGGCCCCTGAGCAGTTCTTC. Its translation is CASTSLSSGRAPEQFF.

The V and J genes are TRBV12-3 or TRBV12-4 and TRBJ2-5; no clear D. Trimming shortened V by 6 bases and J by 0 bases, and 8 bases separated the two germline ends. This CDR3 has 13 amino acids. CDR3: CASSLHNQETQYF. The DNA for the CDR3 is TGTGCCAGCAGCCTGCACAACCAAGAGACCCAGTACTTC.

This clone turned up a few times. The rearrangement uses TRBV18 and TRBJ1-1; tentative D call: TRBD1 (6 bases). Deletions cut 3 bases from V and 11 bases from J, with 19 bases between. The CDR3 contains 14 residues. Germline-derived CDR1 and CDR2 are KGHSH and LQKENI. CDR3 protein: CASSPSDRKGEAFF. The CDR3 coding sequence is TGTGCCAGCTCACCGAGTGACAGGAAGGGTGAGGCTTTCTTT.

In its sample, this clone was seen a few times. This rearrangement joins TRBV4-1 to TRBJ1-2; TRBD1 agrees at 8 bases. V lost 0 bases to trimming and J lost 4 bases; unmatched junction nucleotides: 7. Germline V gene data show CDR1 as MGHRA and CDR2 as YSYEKL. The CDR3 runs 16 residues. The DNA for the CDR3 is TGCGCCAGCAGCCAAGACCCCAGGGGGCTGCTCTATGGCTACACCTTC. This gives the protein CASSQDPRGLLYGYTF.

The V gene is TRBV2, the J gene TRBJ1-1; D is uncertain. Trimming removed 6 bases from V and 0 bases from J, with 11 bases in between. The CDR3 is made up of 14 amino acids. Germline CDR1 is SNHLY and CDR2 is FYNNEI. The CDR3 region is CASSLGTLNTEAFF. The CDR3 coding sequence is TGTGCCAGCAGCCTAGGTACTTTGAACACTGAAGCTTTCTTT.

The V gene is TRBV11-1, the J gene TRBJ2-3; 13 bases match TRBD2. CDR3 size: 16 residues. Germline values: CDR1 SGHAT, CDR2 FQDESV (reference sequence). The V and J ends lost 3 bases and 3 bases, in that order; junction bases with no gene match: 3. The CDR3 nucleotides are TGTGCCAGCAGCTTTTGGACTAGCGGGAGTACAGATACGCAGTATTTT. Protein sequence: CASSFWTSGSTDTQYF.

The chain links TRBV4-3 to TRBJ2-1; D is uncertain. Germline CDR1 LGHNA, CDR2 YSLEER. The CDR3 runs to 17 residues. Between the trimmed V and J ends, which lost 4 bases and 0 bases, there was a span of 16 bases. CDR3 amino acids: CASSPDFGYRSYNEQFF. CDR3 sequence (DNA): TGCGCCAGCAGCCCGGATTTCGGGTATCGCTCCTACAATGAGCAGTTCTTC.

About this clone: A junction boundary mismatches the germline segment, possibly from a read error. V is TRBV19 and J is TRBJ2-1, with 8 nucleotides matching TRBD1. Germline V gives CDR1 LNHDA, CDR2 SQIVND (reference sequence). There are 15 residues in the CDR3. The CDR3, as DNA: TGTGCCAGTAGCATAGACAGGGGCTCCTACAATGAGCAGTTCTTC. Protein: CASSIDRGSYNEQFF.

V is TRBV5-8 and J is TRBJ2-1; D is ambiguous. Germline assignment: CDR1 SGHTS and CDR2 YDEGEE. This CDR3 comprises 15 residues. Trimming shortened V by 3 bases and J by 0 bases, and 10 bases separated the two germline ends. The CDR3 is CASSSPGYSYNEQFF. The CDR3 nucleotides read TGTGCCAGCAGCTCCCCAGGTTACTCCTACAATGAGCAGTTCTTC.

The CDR3 is CASSRTGSGAEAFF. CDR3 coding DNA: TGTGCCAGCAGCCGCACAGGTAGCGGGGCTGAAGCTTTCTTT. J is TRBJ1-1 and V is TRBV5-5; a weak D match, TRBD1 (5 bases). Germline CDR1 is SGHKS and CDR2 is YYEKEE (reference sequence). The V end was cut by 4 bases, the J end by 6 bases, with 16 bases between. CDR3 length: 14 amino acids.

The CDR3 coding sequence is TGTGCCAGCAGTGACCGGGAGGGGGAGACCCAGTACTTC. Its protein product is CASSDREGETQYF. The V call is TRBV27, the J call TRBJ2-5; TRBD2 matches 8 bases. The junction had 4 bases not matched to a gene; V was cut back by 5 bases and J by 5 bases. Germline V gene lookup returns CDR1 MNHEY and CDR2 SMNVEV (reference sequence). The CDR3 sequence is 13 residues long.

The V gene is TRBV27, the J gene TRBJ1-1; maybe TRBD1 (6 bases). The CDR3 extends over 15 amino acids. Trimming cost V 5 bases and J 3 bases, with 16 bases left between them. Germline V gene lookup returns CDR1 MNHEY and CDR2 SMNVEV (reference sequence). This CDR3 reads CASSPSSGDHTEAFF. Written as DNA, the CDR3 is TGTGCCAGCAGTCCATCCTCAGGGGACCACACTGAAGCTTTCTTT.

The J gene is TRBJ2-3, the V gene TRBV5-1, with TRBD2 identical over 9 bases. The CDR3 sequence is 17 residues long. Germline values: CDR1 SGHRS, CDR2 YFSETQ. With V trimmed by 0 bases and J by 6 bases, 11 bases remained unmatched. The CDR3 region is CASSLAYAGGGEDTQYF. The DNA of the CDR3 is TGCGCCAGCAGCTTGGCATATGCGGGAGGGGGCGAGGATACGCAGTATTTT. The full variable domain, with the rest looked up from reference TRBV5-1 and TRBJ2-3, is KAGVTQTPRYLIKTRGQQVTLSCSPISGHRSVSWYQQTPGQGLQFLFEYFSETQRNKGNFPGRFSGRQFSNSRSEMNVSTLELGDSALYLCASSLAYAGGGEDTQYFGPGTRLTVL.

This chain connects TRBV28 to TRBJ1-1; weak D call: TRBD1 (5 bases). V was clipped by 5 bases and J by 0 bases, with 7 bases between them. Germline V gene sequence: CDR1 MDHEN, CDR2 SYDVKM. This CDR3 comprises 13 residues. The DNA for the CDR3 is TGTGCCAGCAGTCCGACAGTGAACACTGAAGCTTTCTTT. Amino acids: CASSPTVNTEAFF.

This clone was picked up one time. The chain is built from TRBV27 and TRBJ2-1; 13 nucleotides match TRBD2. The CDR3 covers 16 residues. The junction had 7 bases not matched to a gene; V was cut back by 3 bases and J by 8 bases. Germline CDR1 MNHEY, CDR2 SMNVEV (reference sequence). CDR3 residues: CASSFFTSGRVYEQFF. The CDR3 DNA reads as TGTGCCAGCAGTTTTTTCACTAGCGGGAGGGTCTATGAGCAGTTCTTC.

This chain connects TRBV30 to TRBJ1-5; TRBD1 aligns across 7 bases. The length of the CDR3 is 15 residues. J was trimmed by 5 bases and V by 2 bases; bases with no gene match: 9. CDR1 is GTSNPN and CDR2 is SVGIG in the germline V gene (reference sequence). DNA of the CDR3: TGTGCCTGGAGTCCTACTTTGGACAGGTATCAGCCCCAGCATTTT. Its translation is CAWSPTLDRYQPQHF.

This sequence joins TRBV7-8 and TRBJ1-1; TRBD1 is a possible D gene (5 bases). The CDR3 is made up of 12 amino acids. Trimming cost V 4 bases and J 7 bases, with 10 bases left between them. Germline V CDR1 and CDR2: SGHVS, FQNEAQ. CDR3 DNA: TGTGCCAGCAGCTCCTGGACAAGTGAAGCTTTCTTT. As protein: CASSSWTSEAFF.

The chain couples TRBV15 to TRBJ2-7, with D hard to call. V was cut by 0 bases and J by 4 bases, with 7 bases left in between. CDR3 length: 13 residues. Germline V CDR1 and CDR2: LNHNV, YYDKDF (reference sequence). The CDR3: CATSREAQYEQYF. The CDR3, as DNA: TGTGCCACCAGCAGAGAGGCCCAATACGAGCAGTACTTC.

The CDR3 DNA follows: TGTGCCTGGAGTGTATCCCATTCGCGGGGCTACACCTTC. This sequence encodes CAWSVSHSRGYTF. The chain uses TRBV30 and TRBJ1-2; D gene unclear. V lost 0 bases, J lost 8 bases, and 13 bases lay in between. The germline V gene encodes CDR1 GTSNPN and CDR2 SVGIG (reference sequence). This CDR3 contains 13 residues.

The rearrangement uses TRBV7-3 and TRBJ2-5; TRBD2 is a possible D gene (6 bases). The CDR3 loop spans 15 amino acids. Germline CDR1 SGHTA, CDR2 FQGTGA. V lost 2 bases to trimming and J lost 4 bases, with 14 bases between them. CDR3 region: CASSLRHGRGETQYF. For the CDR3, the DNA is TGTGCCAGCAGCTTACGGCACGGGCGGGGAGAGACCCAGTACTTC.